Listed here are 10 T cell receptor beta chains from one sample, sequenced in a study of CD8+CD57+ T cells in acquired aplastic anemia. Profiling that covered TCR beta VDJ and CDR3 relied on genomic DNA as its template. Each CDR3 protein gets one entry after TCRdb re-called the reads with MiXCR. The profile shows around 200,000 distinct CDR3 sequences, approximately 57% of them singletons. The sequencing sample was made of sorted CD4+, CD8+, or CD8+CD57+ T cells (not recorded which) from PBMCs. The receptor source for this set is a human donor in good health.

This clonotype was recorded a few times. The chain uses TRBV7-8 and TRBJ2-7; D is possibly TRBD1 or TRBD2 (6 bases each). Germline loops: CDR1 SGHVS, CDR2 FQNEAQ. This CDR3 spans 14 amino acids. V gave up 6 bases and J gave up 2 bases, with 14 bases separating them. The CDR3 DNA reads as TGTGCCAGCAGTTACGGGGGCAGCACCTACGAGCAGTACTTC. Its translation: CASSYGGSTYEQYF.

The chain employs TRBV7-9 and TRBJ2-1, with D hard to call. The CDR3 loop spans 13 amino acids. Germline V gene sequence: CDR1 SEHNR, CDR2 FQNEAQ (reference sequence). V was shortened by 1 base and J by 5 bases, with 6 bases between the two germline ends. Written as DNA, the CDR3 is TGTGCCAGCAGCTTAGATAGACACAATGAGCAGTTCTTC. The encoded protein is CASSLDRHNEQFF.

This clonotype was detected ten times or more. The gene calls are TRBV6-2 or TRBV6-3 and TRBJ2-7; tentatively, D is TRBD2 (6 bases). The ends were cut back, 6 bases at V and 1 base at J, with 10 bases in the middle. This CDR3 is 13 amino acids long. Germline assignment: CDR1 MNHEY and CDR2 SVGEGT. CDR3 amino acids: CASRQAGSYEQYF. As DNA, the CDR3 is TGTGCCAGCAGGCAGGCGGGGTCCTACGAGCAGTACTTC.

The gene calls are TRBV25-1 and TRBJ1-2, with 9 bases matching TRBD1. The CDR3 spans 13 residues. V was pared by 8 bases and J by 8 bases, with 9 bases of the junction left unmatched. Per the germline V gene, CDR1 is MGHDK and CDR2 is SYGVNS. CDR3 residues: CASGRTGVEGYTF. The CDR3, as DNA: TGTGCCAGCGGTCGGACAGGGGTCGAGGGCTACACCTTC.

This clonotype showed up just a few times. CDR3 bases: TGTGCCAGCAGCTCACTTACGGGGGGGCCCAATGAGCAGTTCTTC. Residues: CASSSLTGGPNEQFF. The rearrangement joins TRBV7-3 to TRBJ2-1, with 8 nucleotides matching TRBD2. The CDR3 totals 15 residues. Losses at the gene ends were 4 bases for V and 6 bases for J; bases not matched to a gene: 8. Germline CDR1 and CDR2: SGHTA and FQGTGA.

This chain joins TRBV12-3 or TRBV12-4 and TRBJ2-7, with 12 bases fitting TRBD1. CDR3 length: 15 residues. The V and J ends lost 7 bases and 4 bases, in that order; junction bases with no gene match: 8. The CDR3 sequence: CASTQQGQGAYEQYF. CDR3 coding DNA: TGTGCCAGCACCCAACAGGGACAGGGGGCTTACGAGCAGTACTTC.

The CDR3 loop is CASSMTTGVCEKLFF. CDR3 nucleotide sequence: TGTGCCAGCAGTATGACGACAGGGGTCTGTGAAAAACTGTTTTTT. The chain links TRBV7-9 to TRBJ1-4; 8 positions agree with TRBD1. J gave up 7 bases and V 6 bases, and 10 bases lay outside the gene matches. CDR1 SEHNR and CDR2 FQNEAQ come from the germline V gene (reference sequence). This CDR3 spans 15 amino acids. Based on the CDR3 plus reference TRBV7-9 and TRBJ1-4, the full variable domain is DTGVSQNPRHKITKRGQNVTFRCDPISEHNRLYWYRQTLGQGPEFLTYFQNEAQLEKSRLLSDRFSAERPKGSFSTLEIQRTEQGDSAMYLCASSMTTGVCEKLFFGSGTQLSVL.

CDR3 nucleotide sequence: TGTGCCAGCCGCAACACCGGGACAGGGGACCAAGAGACCCAGTACTTC. Amino acids: CASRNTGTGDQETQYF. The J gene is TRBJ2-5, the V gene TRBV18; the match to TRBD1 covers 10 bases. Per the germline V gene, CDR1 is KGHSH and CDR2 is LQKENI. The junction had 9 bases not matched to a gene; V was cut back by 8 bases and J by 0 bases. The CDR3 is made up of 16 amino acids.

This rearrangement joins TRBV7-8 to TRBJ2-1; either TRBD1 or TRBD2 may supply D (5 bases each). The CDR3 loop spans 14 amino acids. The ends were cut back, 4 bases at V and 8 bases at J, with 15 bases in the middle. Germline CDR1 is SGHVS and CDR2 is FQNEAQ. The CDR3 protein is CASSSRDGTYEQFF. In nucleotides, the CDR3 is TGTGCCAGCAGCTCCCGGGACGGTACCTATGAGCAGTTCTTC.

CDR3 amino acids: CASSELAGGLRETQYF. CDR3 DNA: TGTGCCAGCAGTGAATTGGCAGGGGGTCTACGGGAGACCCAGTACTTC. This chain links TRBV25-1 with TRBJ2-5; TRBD1 matches at 7 bases. This CDR3 region has 16 residues. With V trimmed by 1 base and J by 5 bases, 10 bases remained unmatched. Germline V lookup: CDR1 MGHDK, CDR2 SYGVNS.